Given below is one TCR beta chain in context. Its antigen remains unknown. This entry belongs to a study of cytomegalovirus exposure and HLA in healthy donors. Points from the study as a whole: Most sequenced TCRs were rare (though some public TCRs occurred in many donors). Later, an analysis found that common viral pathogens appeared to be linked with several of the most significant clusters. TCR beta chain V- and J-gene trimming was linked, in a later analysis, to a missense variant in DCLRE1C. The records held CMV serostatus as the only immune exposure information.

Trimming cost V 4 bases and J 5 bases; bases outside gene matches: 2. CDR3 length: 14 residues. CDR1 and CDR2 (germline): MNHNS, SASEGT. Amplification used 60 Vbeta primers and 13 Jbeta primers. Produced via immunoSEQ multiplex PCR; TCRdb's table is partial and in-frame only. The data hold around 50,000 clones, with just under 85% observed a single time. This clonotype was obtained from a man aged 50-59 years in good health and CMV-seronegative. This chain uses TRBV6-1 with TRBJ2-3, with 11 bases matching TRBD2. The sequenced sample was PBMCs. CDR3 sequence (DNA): TGTGCCAGCAGTGGAACTAGCGGGGGAGATACGCAGTATTTT. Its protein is CASSGTSGGDTQYF.